This T cell receptor (beta chain) comes out of a study of PD-1 blockade in classical Hodgkin lymphoma. The patients all showed relapse after autologous stem cell transplantation, while their brentuximab vedotin exposure varied. Germline V gene sequence: CDR1 SNHLY, CDR2 FYNNEI. The CDR3 contains 14 residues. The V gene lost 4 bases and the J gene lost 3 bases, with 9 bases spanning the gap. Clones were sequenced by immunoSEQ multiplex PCR, and TCRdb holds only the in-frame ones, with some missing. The data hold 40,000 to 65,000 clones, with 81% observed a single time. The source material was peripheral blood mononuclear cells (PBMCs), sampled at baseline. This TCR derives from a human donor with classical Hodgkin lymphoma. The genes are TRBV2 and TRBJ1-4, with D possibly TRBD1 on 5 matching bases. In DNA form, the CDR3 reads TGTGCCAGCAGTGCTGTGGGGGCTAATGAAAAACTGTTTTTT. Translated, it gives CASSAVGANEKLFF.